This T cell receptor beta chain originates from a study of T cell repertoires in aging, cancer and after chemotherapy. Whole-study context: Pre- and post-chemotherapy samples were paired from chronic lymphocytic leukemia patients treated with fludarabine- or bendamustine-based regimens. Study-wide findings and caveats: The repertoire data cannot show anything about immunological memory following chemotherapy.

This CDR3 is built from 14 residues. Trimming took off 5 bases at V and 5 bases at J, with 15 bases between the two ends. Germline values: CDR1 LNHDA, CDR2 SQIVND (reference sequence). Concerning this clonotype: The antigen is unknown. A much larger clone sits a single nucleotide away, making a read error possible.

TRB rearrangements spanning V, D and J were amplified using mixed TRB-A/B primers. TCRdb ran MiXCR on the multiplex PCR reads and lists one entry per CDR3 protein. The sample lists thousands of distinct CDR3 sequences, approximately 24% occurring once. The template was genomic DNA from peripheral blood, not RNA. Sequencing input: blood. The chain is built from TRBV19 and TRBJ1-1; D is unclear. The sequence was collected from a human donor with a blood cancer. The CDR3 loop is CASSLHRLRTEAFF. Written as DNA, the CDR3 is TGTGCCAGTAGTCTTCACCGCCTCAGGACTGAAGCTTTCTTT.